The rows below give T cell receptor beta chains drawn from one sample of a study of cytotoxic CD8 clonotypes in ibrutinib-treated CLL. Generated by immunoSEQ multiplex PCR, the TCRdb table keeps only in-frame clones and is missing some. The data contain some 290,000 clones, 80% of them seen just once; the ten biggest clones take up 6.7%. The sample was PBMCs, taken before ibrutinib treatment. Receptors were obtained from a human donor with chronic lymphocytic leukemia. Both conserved end residues are part of each CDR3. The D gene is left open where the match is weak. The size field is filled for only some rows; it gives once, few, many or a size class.

d_gene,j_gene,v_gene,len,abundance,CDR3nt,CDR3aa
TRBD2,TRBJ2-7,TRBV7-8,16,NA,TGTGCCAGCAGCTTAGTGGCTAGCGGGGTCCCCTACGAGCAGTACTTC,CASSLVASGVPYEQYF
TRBD1,TRBJ2-3,TRBV27,16,NA,TGTGCCAGCAGTTTTAACAGGGGGGAAGGCACAGATACGCAGTATTTT,CASSFNRGEGTDTQYF
TRBD2,TRBJ2-7,TRBV4-2,15,few,TGTGCCAGCAGCCCGAGCAGGGCGGGAGGAGGCGAGCAGTACTTC,CASSPSRAGGGEQYF
TRBD2,TRBJ2-7,TRBV11-2,16,few,TGTGCCAGCAGCCGCTTCACTAGCGGGAGCGGGAACGAGCAGTACTTC,CASSRFTSGSGNEQYF
NA,TRBJ1-2,TRBV6-5,13,NA,TGTGCCAGCAGTAAACGGACAGTAGATGGCTACACCTTC,CASSKRTVDGYTF
NA,TRBJ2-1,TRBV4-3,16,NA,TGCGCCAGCAGCCAAGATCGACCACCTACGGGCAATGAGCAGTTCTTC,CASSQDRPPTGNEQFF
NA,TRBJ1-2,TRBV29-1,10,few,TGCAGCGTGTCAGGGAATGGCTACACCTTC,CSVSGNGYTF
NA,TRBJ1-1,TRBV5-6,14,NA,TGTGCCAGCAGCCTAGGGAGGTGGGACACTGAAGCTTTCTTT,CASSLGRWDTEAFF
TRBD2,TRBJ2-5,TRBV15,16,NA,TGTGCCACCAGCAGAGTCGACGGACGGGAGGGAGAGACCCAGTACTTC,CATSRVDGREGETQYF
NA,TRBJ2-2,TRBV2,16,NA,TGTGCCAGCAGTAAAGAGGGACGGGCGAACACCGGGGAGCTGTTTTTT,CASSKEGRANTGELFF
TRBD1,TRBJ1-2,TRBV30,14,NA,TGTGCCTGGAGTACCACAGGGGGGGTTTATGGCTACACCTTC,CAWSTTGGVYGYTF
NA,TRBJ2-7,TRBV4-2,15,NA,TGTGCCAGCAGCCACCTCCTAATCGGGGTGTTCGAGCAGTACTTC,CASSHLLIGVFEQYF
NA,TRBJ2-5,TRBV12-2,19,NA,TGTGCAAGTCGCACTTCAGTCTCGGGTCCGGAGGGGGGTCGAGAGACCCAGTACTTC,CASRTSVSGPEGGRETQYF
NA,TRBJ1-5,TRBV30,14,NA,TGTGCCTGGAGTTTTAAGGGGGTGACTCAGCCCCAGCATTTT,CAWSFKGVTQPQHF
TRBD2,TRBJ2-1,TRBV11-2,13,few,TGTGCCAGCAGTCAAGAGCGGGGGGTTGAGCAGTTCTTC,CASSQERGVEQFF
TRBD1,TRBJ1-1,TRBV10-3,17,NA,TGTGCCATCACTGGACAGGGGAAGACCTATGGGAGCACTGAAGCTTTCTTT,CAITGQGKTYGSTEAFF
NA,TRBJ2-5,TRBV28,14,NA,TGTGCCAGCAGTTTAGATCCTACGCAAGAGACCCAGTACTTC,CASSLDPTQETQYF
NA,TRBJ1-5,TRBV10-2,16,NA,TGCGCCAGCAGTGAGTCTCCAGGCAACAGCAATCAGCCCCAGCATTTT,CASSESPGNSNQPQHF
NA,TRBJ2-5,TRBV4-3,16,NA,TGCGCCAGCAGCCCGGGCGTTTCTGGGATCCAAGAGACCCAGTACTTC,CASSPGVSGIQETQYF
TRBD1,TRBJ1-2,TRBV19,15,NA,TGTGCCAGTAGTTTCAATGCCGGGACAGGGTTTGGCTACACCTTC,CASSFNAGTGFGYTF